Shown below are 31 T cell receptor beta chains from a single sample sequenced in a study of OX40 agonist ivuxolimab in advanced cancers. This table comes from immunoSEQ multiplex PCR, and its TCRdb copy is limited to in-frame clones, with some not included. The repertoire has 70,000 to 80,000 clones, about 89% of them found once; the top ten carry over 4.5%. Sequencing was performed on CD4+ or CD8+ T cells sorted from blood, taken in a trial of the OX40 agonist ivuxolimab. These receptor sequences come from an adult with an advanced solid tumor such as melanoma, head and neck, liver or kidney cancer.

The rearrangement links TRBV7-9 to TRBJ2-1; 8 bases agree with TRBD2. Trimming took 8 bases from V and 4 from J; bases not matched to a gene: 7. Germline CDR1 reads SEHNR; CDR2 reads FQNEAQ (reference sequence). The CDR3 runs 14 residues. In DNA form, the CDR3 reads TGTGCCAGCCCCAGCGCGGGGGGTTACAATGAGCAGTTCTTC. Protein sequence: CASPSAGGYNEQFF. Full variable domain (remainder filled in from reference TRBV7-9 and TRBJ2-1): DTGVSQNPRHKITKRGQNVTFRCDPISEHNRLYWYRQTLGQGPEFLTYFQNEAQLEKSRLLSDRFSAERPKGSFSTLEIQRTEQGDSAMYLCASPSAGGYNEQFFGPGTRLTVL.

This clone is a singleton in its sample. The V and J genes are TRBV6-5 and TRBJ2-7, with a tentative D call TRBD1 (8 bases). The CDR3 consists of 13 residues. Per the germline V gene, CDR1 is MNHEY and CDR2 is SVGAGI. With 7 bases removed from V and 6 bases from J, the gap between germline ends came to 16 bases. The CDR3 nucleotides read TGTGCCAGCATCGGACAGGGAGGGGGCGAGCAGTACTTC. Its protein is CASIGQGGGEQYF.

The chain joins TRBV27 to TRBJ2-2; D is possibly TRBD1 (5 bases). The germline gives CDR1 MNHEY, CDR2 SMNVEV (reference sequence). This CDR3 is 14 amino acids long. V lost 10 bases, J lost 2 bases, and 14 bases lay in between. This chain's CDR3 is CATSAGQNTGELFF. The CDR3 DNA reads TGTGCCACCTCGGCAGGGCAAAACACCGGGGAGCTGTTTTTT.

This clone was recorded only once. V gene TRBV27 combines with J gene TRBJ2-2; D not resolved. The V end was cut by 2 bases, the J end by 7 bases, with 5 bases between. The germline V gene encodes CDR1 MNHEY and CDR2 SMNVEV (reference sequence). The CDR3 has 12 residues. CDR3 protein: CASSLGYGELFF. CDR3 nucleotides: TGTGCCAGCAGTTTAGGGTACGGGGAGCTGTTTTTT.

The chain has TRBV29-1 and TRBJ2-5; TRBD2 aligns across 15 bases. Germline V gene sequence: CDR1 SQVTM, CDR2 ANQGSEA. V lost 6 bases, J lost 3 bases, and 5 bases stayed unmatched. This CDR3 comprises 15 residues. In DNA form, the CDR3 reads TGCAGCGTCGCCGGGACTAGCGGGAGGAAAGAGACCCAGTACTTC. Translation: CSVAGTSGRKETQYF.

The chain joins TRBV19 to TRBJ2-7; perhaps TRBD2 as D (5 bases). The length of the CDR3 is 12 residues. Germline CDR1 is LNHDA and CDR2 is SQIVND (reference sequence). V was clipped by 4 bases and J by 7 bases, with 11 bases between them. CDR3 bases: TGTGCCAGTAGTACCGGGATTGGGGAGCAGTACTTC. This translates into CASSTGIGEQYF.

This clone came up once. The rearrangement uses TRBV19 and TRBJ2-7, with 9 bases fitting TRBD1. V shed 7 bases, J shed 5 bases, and the junction held 15 bases outside the gene matches. Germline V CDR1 and CDR2: LNHDA, SQIVND (reference sequence). The CDR3 totals 16 residues. CDR3 in amino acids: CASTQYPGTGYNEQYF. DNA of the CDR3: TGTGCCAGTACCCAATATCCCGGGACAGGGTATAACGAGCAGTACTTC. Combining the CDR3 with reference TRBV19 and TRBJ2-7 gives the whole variable domain DGGITQSPKYLFRKEGQNVTLSCEQNLNHDAMYWYRQDPGQGLRLIYYSQIVNDFQKGDIAEGYSVSREKKESFPLTVTSAQKNPTAFYLCASTQYPGTGYNEQYFGPGTRLTVT.

The V gene is TRBV4-2, the J gene TRBJ1-1, with TRBD1 matching over 8 bases. V was clipped by 3 bases and J by 11 bases; unmatched bases: 8. From germline, CDR1 is LGHNA and CDR2 YNFKEQ. The CDR3 has 13 residues. Written as DNA, the CDR3 is TGTGCCAGCAGCCATCCAGGGGGCGCGGGGGCTTTCTTT. It specifies CASSHPGGAGAFF.

In its sample, this clone was seen once. The V call is TRBV5-5, the J call TRBJ2-5; D is undetermined. The CDR3 loop spans 13 amino acids. The germline gives CDR1 SGHKS, CDR2 YYEKEE (reference sequence). Trimming took 2 bases from V and 4 from J, leaving 9 bases between them. CDR3 sequence reads: CASSLILRETQYF. The CDR3, as DNA: TGTGCCAGCAGCTTAATATTGCGAGAGACCCAGTACTTC.

This clone was detected only once. The V gene is TRBV5-8, the J gene TRBJ2-7, with D uncertain. CDR1 is SGHTS and CDR2 is YDEGEE in the germline V gene. This CDR3 is built from 14 residues. V was clipped by 0 bases and J by 2 bases, with 9 bases between them. The CDR3 DNA follows: TGTGCCAGCAGCTTGGGACTGAGTCCCTACGAGCAGTACTTC. It translates to CASSLGLSPYEQYF.

This chain connects TRBV6-5 to TRBJ1-1; 7 bases agree with TRBD1. The CDR3 contains 14 residues. The V segment lost 2 bases and the J segment 3 bases; nucleotides outside the gene matches: 3. CDR1 and CDR2 (germline): MNHEY, SVGAGI. CDR3 DNA sequence: TGTGCCAGCAGTTACAACACAGGGGACACTGAAGCTTTCTTT. Translation gives CASSYNTGDTEAFF.

In its sample, this clone was seen a few times. The chain couples TRBV11-3 to TRBJ2-3, with unresolved D. Per the germline V gene, CDR1 is SGHNT and CDR2 is YENEEA. The CDR3 sequence is 17 residues long. Trimming shortened V by 1 base and J by 0 bases, and 14 bases separated the two germline ends. CDR3 loop: CASSLGTVKTSTDTQYF. Written as DNA, the CDR3 is TGTGCCAGCAGCTTAGGAACCGTCAAGACCAGCACAGATACGCAGTATTTT.

The J gene is TRBJ2-3, the V gene TRBV4-1; D not certain. V was clipped by 1 base and J by 6 bases, with 8 bases between them. This CDR3 has 13 amino acids. Germline CDR1 MGHRA, CDR2 YSYEKL. This CDR3 is CASSQVRYDTQYF. The CDR3 DNA is TGCGCCAGCAGCCAAGTAAGGTACGATACGCAGTATTTT.

The V gene is TRBV5-5, the J gene TRBJ1-2; D is possibly TRBD1 (5 bases). V was clipped by 0 bases and J by 8 bases, with 17 bases between them. This CDR3 has 15 amino acids. Per the germline V gene, CDR1 is SGHKS and CDR2 is YYEKEE (reference sequence). The CDR3: CASSLERGSSWGYTF. CDR3 sequence (DNA): TGTGCCAGCAGCTTGGAGAGGGGTTCGTCGTGGGGCTACACCTTC.

This chain links TRBV5-4 with TRBJ1-2; a weak D match, TRBD1 (5 bases). CDR1 is SGHNT, CDR2 YYREEE, per germline (reference sequence). Trimming pared 1 base from V and 2 bases from J, leaving 15 bases between. CDR3 size: 16 residues. This CDR3 reads CASSLRHVWTNYGYTF. Here the CDR3 DNA reads TGTGCCAGCAGCTTGAGACACGTATGGACAAACTATGGCTACACCTTC.

CDR3 sequence reads: CASSVTPEQYF. CDR3 in DNA: TGTGCCAGCAGTGTAACACCCGAGCAGTACTTC. V and J are TRBV6-1 and TRBJ2-7, with D unclear. There are 11 residues in the CDR3. The germline V gene has CDR1 MNHNS and CDR2 SASEGT. Trimming cost V 4 bases and J 6 bases, with 7 bases left between them.

The chain employs TRBV13 and TRBJ1-1; D not resolved. This CDR3 has 12 residues. Looked up from germline, CDR1 is PRHDT and CDR2 is FYEKMQ (reference sequence). The V end was cut by 5 bases, the J end by 5 bases, with 9 bases between. As DNA, the CDR3 is TGTGCCAGCAGCCCCCGGCCGACTGAAGCTTTCTTT. Translated: CASSPRPTEAFF.

The rearrangement joins TRBV6-6 to TRBJ1-1, with a weak D call TRBD1 (5 bases). V was shortened by 8 bases and J by 1 base, with 14 bases between the two germline ends. Germline V gene sequence: CDR1 MNHNY, CDR2 SVGAGI (reference sequence). The CDR3 runs 14 residues. CDR3 sequence (DNA): TGTGCCAGCGGAGGGCAGGGTGGGAACACTGAAGCTTTCTTT. This translates into CASGGQGGNTEAFF.

V usage is TRBV9 and J usage is TRBJ2-2; 8 positions agree with TRBD2. CDR3 length equals 16 residues. V gave up 0 bases and J gave up 8 bases; unmatched junction bases: 9. Germline CDR1 SGDLS, CDR2 YYNGEE. This CDR3 reads CASSVVSSGPGGELFF. In nucleotides, the CDR3 is TGTGCCAGCAGCGTAGTGTCTAGCGGGCCGGGTGGGGAGCTGTTTTTT.

This chain links TRBV30 with TRBJ1-2; 8 bases are a match to TRBD1. CDR1 is GTSNPN, CDR2 SVGIG, per germline (reference sequence). The J segment lost 4 bases and the V segment lost 1 base, leaving 8 bases of the junction unmatched. CDR3 length: 15 amino acids. The CDR3 sequence: CAWSDRQGMGYGYTF. The CDR3 DNA is TGTGCCTGGAGTGACCGACAGGGGATGGGCTATGGCTACACCTTC.

The chain employs TRBV7-2 and TRBJ1-5; D call uncertain. The germline V gene encodes CDR1 SGHTA and CDR2 FQGNSA. The V end was cut by 5 bases, the J end by 0 bases, with 11 bases between. The CDR3 length is 15 residues. For the CDR3, the DNA is TGTGCCAGCAGCCCCCTTAGCTATAGCAATCAGCCCCAGCATTTT. Residues: CASSPLSYSNQPQHF.

The rearrangement uses TRBV27 and TRBJ1-1; D gene unclear. The CDR3 has 13 residues. Per germline, CDR1 MNHEY and CDR2 SMNVEV (reference sequence). V was pared by 5 bases and J by 1 base, with 8 bases between. The CDR3 nucleotides read TGTGCCAGCAGTCTACAGTGGAACACTGAAGCTTTCTTT. It yields the protein CASSLQWNTEAFF.

The gene calls are TRBV5-1 and TRBJ2-5; TRBD2 agrees at 7 bases. There are 15 residues in the CDR3. The germline gives CDR1 SGHRS, CDR2 YFSETQ. V trimming: 0 bases; J trimming: 1 base; junction bases outside the gene matches: 3. The CDR3 coding sequence is TGCGCCAGCAGCTTGGGACTAGCTCGCCAAGAGACCCAGTACTTC. Translated: CASSLGLARQETQYF.

The chain has TRBV19 and TRBJ2-2, with TRBD1 identical over 9 bases. The V gene's germline CDR1 is LNHDA and CDR2 SQIVND (reference sequence). The CDR3 is 15 amino acids. With 6 bases clipped from V and 4 bases from J, the junction kept 6 bases outside the gene matches. Here the CDR3 reads CASSLTGGSTGELFF. The CDR3 DNA reads as TGTGCCAGTAGCCTTACAGGGGGCAGCACCGGGGAGCTGTTTTTT.

This chain connects TRBV28 to TRBJ2-7, with 8 bases lining up with TRBD1. Germline lookup yields CDR1 MDHEN and CDR2 SYDVKM. J lost 3 bases, V lost 3 bases, and 1 base had no gene match. The CDR3 contains 13 residues. The CDR3 sequence is CASSFGQGYEQYF. In DNA, the CDR3 is TGTGCCAGCAGTTTTGGACAGGGCTACGAGCAGTACTTC.

CDR3 in amino acids: CASSIAGTGFGYTF. The CDR3 DNA sequence: TGTGCCAGTAGTATAGCCGGGACAGGGTTTGGCTACACCTTC. The chain joins TRBV19 to TRBJ1-2, with 9 nucleotides matching TRBD1. The germline CDR1 and CDR2 sequences are LNHDA and SQIVND (reference sequence). Losses at the gene ends were 1 base for V and 7 bases for J; bases not matched to a gene: 4. The CDR3 consists of 14 residues. Using reference TRBV19 and TRBJ1-2 for the parts outside the CDR3, the full variable domain is DGGITQSPKYLFRKEGQNVTLSCEQNLNHDAMYWYRQDPGQGLRLIYYSQIVNDFQKGDIAEGYSVSREKKESFPLTVTSAQKNPTAFYLCASSIAGTGFGYTFGSGTRLTVV.

This chain connects TRBV27 to TRBJ2-3; D remains ambiguous. V was shortened by 5 bases and J by 0 bases, with 12 bases between the two germline ends. The V gene's germline CDR1 is MNHEY and CDR2 SMNVEV (reference sequence). The CDR3 covers 15 residues. The CDR3 nucleotides are TGTGCCAGCAGTCCTACAGTCTCGAGCACAGATACGCAGTATTTT. It codes for CASSPTVSSTDTQYF.

The chain is built from TRBV27 and TRBJ1-1; D is possibly TRBD1 (5 bases). CDR3 size: 13 residues. CDR1 and CDR2 (germline): MNHEY, SMNVEV (reference sequence). V was clipped by 4 bases and J by 4 bases, with 10 bases between them. The CDR3 DNA is TGTGCCAGCAGTTGGGGACGGGCCACTGAAGCTTTCTTT. Translation gives CASSWGRATEAFF.

CDR3 nucleotides: TGTGCCAGCAGTCTCGGGTCCGATACCGGGGAGCTGTTTTTT. Protein sequence: CASSLGSDTGELFF. The chain couples TRBV6-5 to TRBJ2-2; D not resolved. In germline, CDR1 is MNHEY, CDR2 SVGAGI. Trimming stripped 5 bases from V and 5 bases from J, with 12 bases between. The CDR3 is made up of 14 amino acids.

The J gene is TRBJ2-1, the V gene TRBV5-1, with 7 bases aligning to TRBD1. Germline V gene lookup returns CDR1 SGHRS and CDR2 YFSETQ. With 2 bases clipped from V and 3 bases from J, the junction kept 8 bases outside the gene matches. The CDR3 runs 16 residues. The CDR3 loop reads CASSLNRDSYYNEQFF. CDR3 sequence (DNA): TGCGCCAGCAGCTTAAACCGGGACAGCTACTACAATGAGCAGTTCTTC.

V usage is TRBV4-1 and J usage is TRBJ2-1; 9 bases align to TRBD2. Germline V CDR1 and CDR2: MGHRA, YSYEKL. J was trimmed by 3 bases and V by 1 base; bases with no gene match: 4. The CDR3 has 16 amino acids. CDR3 nucleotides: TGCGCCAGCAGCCAAGCAGCGGGAGGATTCTACAATGAGCAGTTCTTC. It is translated as CASSQAAGGFYNEQFF.